What follows is one TCR beta chain and its context. What it binds is unknown. The data originate from a study of T cell responses to AZD1222 COVID-19 vaccine. Study-level findings and limits: Females made up more of the donors, who were largely white British, and clonal diversity may have come out too low. Among those given AZD1222, only 5 to 7 were seropositive at baseline. Spike-wide vaccine-associated CD4 TCRs dominated at 160-218 and 743-854. Following two doses of AZD1222, Spike-specific TCR breadth and depth rose.

Some clones are missing from TCRdb's copy, which holds only in-frame ones; the method was immunoSEQ multiplex PCR. The data contain some 150,000 clones, around nine tenths of them singletons. The CDR3 consists of 13 residues. Trimming took off 2 bases at V and 3 bases at J, with 8 bases between the two ends. Looked up from germline, CDR1 is LNHDA and CDR2 is SQIVND (reference sequence). The V gene is TRBV19, the J gene TRBJ2-7; D is uncertain. The sample here was peripheral blood, taken on day 0 of MenACWY control vaccination. The origin of this receptor is an adult in good health. The CDR3 region has the DNA TGTGCCAGTAGTATAAATAGCTTCTACGAGCAGTACTTC. Translating gives CASSINSFYEQYF.